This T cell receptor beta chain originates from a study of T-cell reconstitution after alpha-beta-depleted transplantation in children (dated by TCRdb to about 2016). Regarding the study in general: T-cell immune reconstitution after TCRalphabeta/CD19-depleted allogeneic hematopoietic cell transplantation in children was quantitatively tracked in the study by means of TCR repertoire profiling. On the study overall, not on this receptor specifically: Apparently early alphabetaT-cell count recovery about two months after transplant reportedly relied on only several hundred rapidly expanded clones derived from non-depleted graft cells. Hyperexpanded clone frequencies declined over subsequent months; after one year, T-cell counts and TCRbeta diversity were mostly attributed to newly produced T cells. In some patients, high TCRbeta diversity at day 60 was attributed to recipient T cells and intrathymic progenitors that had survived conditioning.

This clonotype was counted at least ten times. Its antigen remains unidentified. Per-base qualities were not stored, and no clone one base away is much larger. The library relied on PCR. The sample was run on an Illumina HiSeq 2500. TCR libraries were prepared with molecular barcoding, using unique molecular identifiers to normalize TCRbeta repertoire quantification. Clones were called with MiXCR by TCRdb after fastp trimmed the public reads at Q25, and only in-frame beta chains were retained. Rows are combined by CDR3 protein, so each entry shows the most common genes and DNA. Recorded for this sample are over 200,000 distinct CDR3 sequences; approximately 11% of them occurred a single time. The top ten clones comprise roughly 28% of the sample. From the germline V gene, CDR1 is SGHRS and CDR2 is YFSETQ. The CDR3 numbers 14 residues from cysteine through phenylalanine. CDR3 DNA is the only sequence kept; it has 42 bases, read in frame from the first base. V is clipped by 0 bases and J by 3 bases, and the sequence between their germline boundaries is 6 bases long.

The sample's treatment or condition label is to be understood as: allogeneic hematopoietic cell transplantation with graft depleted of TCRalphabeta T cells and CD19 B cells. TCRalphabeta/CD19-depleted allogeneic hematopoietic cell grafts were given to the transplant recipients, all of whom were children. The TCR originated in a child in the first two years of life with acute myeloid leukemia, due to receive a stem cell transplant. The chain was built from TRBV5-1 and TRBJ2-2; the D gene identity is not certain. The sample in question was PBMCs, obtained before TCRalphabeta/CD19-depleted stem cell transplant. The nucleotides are TGCGCCAGCAGCTTGGTTACCGACACCGGGGAGCTGTTTTTT. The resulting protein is CASSLVTDTGELFF.